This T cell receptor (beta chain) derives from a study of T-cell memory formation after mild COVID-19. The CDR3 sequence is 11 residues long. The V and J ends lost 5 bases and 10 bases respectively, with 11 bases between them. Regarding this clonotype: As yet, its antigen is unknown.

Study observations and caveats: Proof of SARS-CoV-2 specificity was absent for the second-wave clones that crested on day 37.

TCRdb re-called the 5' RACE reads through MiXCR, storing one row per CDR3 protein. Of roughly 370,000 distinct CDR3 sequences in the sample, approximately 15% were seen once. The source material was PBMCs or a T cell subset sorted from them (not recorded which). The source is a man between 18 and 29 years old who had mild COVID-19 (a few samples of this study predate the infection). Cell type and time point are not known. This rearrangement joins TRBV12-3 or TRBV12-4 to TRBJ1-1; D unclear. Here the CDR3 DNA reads TGTGCCAGCAGTCAAAAAAGCAGAGCTTTCTTT. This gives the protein CASSQKSRAFF.